This TCR beta chain was obtained from a study of breast tumors, draining lymph nodes, adjacent tissues. Notes on the study in general: Tumor repertoires ranked between lymph nodes and nontumor tissue in diversity, with V and J gene preferences. Tumor T cell lymph node origin was a supported hypothesis, not proven. The data were judged consistent with most tumor T cells coming from lymph node and expanding in tumor. Tumor and nontumor repertoires were significantly more similar in luminal-like than in basal-like breast cancer.

Samples came from axillary lymph nodes draining the breast cancer. TCRdb ran MiXCR on the multiplex PCR reads and lists one entry per CDR3 protein. The sample lists fewer than 200,000 distinct CDR3 sequences, roughly a third occurring once. The V gene's germline CDR1 is SEHNR and CDR2 FQNEAQ (reference sequence). The CDR3 is 14 residues long. The V end was cut by 5 bases, the J end by 0 bases, with 11 bases between. This clonotype was recorded at least ten times. Its antigen is still unknown. V is TRBV7-9 and J is TRBJ2-7; D might be TRBD1 (6 bases). This receptor was taken from a female donor with breast cancer. Some clones in this sample may be carry-over from other donors' samples. Material for sequencing was axillary lymph node tissue. CDR3 DNA: TGTGCCAGCAGCCCTAGGACAGACTCCTACGAGCAGTACTTC. As protein: CASSPRTDSYEQYF.